Listed here is a single T cell receptor beta chain. The entry originates in a study of blood T cell repertoires in COVID-19. In the study overall: Some COVID-19 samples were acute and others convalescent; all came from the United States, Italy and Spain.

Some clones are missing from TCRdb's copy, which holds only in-frame ones; the method was immunoSEQ multiplex PCR. The profile shows some 100,000 clones, 85% of them singletons. From germline, CDR1 is MDHEN and CDR2 SYDVKM. CDR3 length: 14 amino acids. V lost 3 bases and J lost 6; bases outside the gene matches: 3. This TCR came from a man in his forties or fifties with active or convalescent COVID-19. Sequencing used peripheral blood. The chain carries TRBV28 and TRBJ2-2; TRBD1 matches at 8 bases. CDR3 sequence (DNA): TGTGCCAGCAGTTTGGCGACAGGGGCCGGGGAGCTGTTTTTT. This gives the protein CASSLATGAGELFF.